This is a list of T cell receptor beta chains from one sample in a study of spatial heterogeneity in lung cancer. TCRdb redid the calling of the 5' RACE reads with MiXCR, one entry per CDR3 protein. The sample lists some 20,000 distinct CDR3 sequences, more than 6.5% occurring once. The sample here was lung tumor tissue, taken at surgery. Receptors were obtained from a female donor with early-stage non-small cell lung cancer. CDR3s include the opening cysteine and the closing phenylalanine or tryptophan. Fields, in order: V gene, J gene, clone size, D gene, CDR3 protein, CDR3 DNA. D genes are given only for firm matches. Clone size appears in some rows only: once, few, many, or a class for an expanded clone.

>TRBV28|TRBJ2-1|many|TRBD1
CASSTPGQGQIEQFF
TGTGCCAGCAGCACACCGGGACAGGGTCAAATTGAGCAGTTCTTC
>TRBV20-1|TRBJ1-2|many|.
CSARPGQQTNYGYTF
TGCAGTGCTCGACCGGGACAACAGACTAACTATGGCTACACCTTC
>TRBV6-5|TRBJ1-6|.|.
CASSYEVSVNSPLHF
TGTGCCAGCAGTTACGAGGTGTCAGTAAATTCACCCCTCCACTTT
>TRBV6-5|TRBJ2-3|.|TRBD1
CASSKPPTGGDTQYF
TGTGCCAGCAGCAAGCCCCCCACAGGGGGCGATACGCAGTATTTT
>TRBV4-3|TRBJ1-2|many|.
CASSPGRLNDGYTF
TGCGCCAGCAGCCCGGGACGGCTTAACGATGGCTACACCTTC
>TRBV12-3/TRBV12-4|TRBJ2-2|medium-sized|.
CASRGAGTGELFF
TGTGCCAGCAGGGGGGCCGGTACCGGGGAGCTGTTTTTT
>TRBV5-1|TRBJ2-1|many|TRBD2
CASSDGTSAHNEQFF
TGCGCCAGCAGCGACGGGACTAGCGCCCACAATGAGCAGTTCTTC
>TRBV7-6|TRBJ1-4|few|.
CASSQFRVTNEKLFF
TGTGCCAGCAGCCAGTTTAGGGTCACTAATGAAAAACTGTTTTTT
>TRBV20-1|TRBJ2-5|many|TRBD2
CSAGLAGGRGETQYF
TGCAGTGCGGGACTAGCGGGGGGTCGGGGAGAGACCCAGTACTTC
>TRBV20-1|TRBJ2-2|many|.
CSARDEGGASNTGELFF
TGCAGTGCTAGAGATGAAGGGGGAGCCTCGAACACCGGGGAGCTGTTTTTT
>TRBV7-2|TRBJ2-5|few|.
CASSLAGDGTQYF
TGTGCCAGCAGCTTAGCAGGGGATGGGACCCAGTACTTC
>TRBV11-1|TRBJ2-3|many|TRBD1
CASTVDRGTDTQYF
TGTGCCAGCACCGTAGACAGGGGCACAGATACGCAGTATTTT
>TRBV7-3|TRBJ2-3|once|.
CASSDIIGRGDGTDTQYF
TGTGCCAGCAGCGACATCATAGGCAGGGGGGATGGCACAGATACGCAGTATTTT
>TRBV27|TRBJ1-1|many|.
CASSPWGENTEAFF
TGTGCCAGCAGCCCGTGGGGGGAGAACACTGAAGCTTTCTTT
>TRBV20-1|TRBJ1-2|once|.
CSASWGNGYTF
TGCAGTGCTAGTTGGGGAAATGGCTACACCTTC
>TRBV28|TRBJ1-2|few|.
CASSLTVGYGYTF
TGTGCCAGCAGTTTAACAGTAGGATATGGCTACACCTTC
>TRBV5-1|TRBJ1-1|many|.
CASSPKDGNTEAFF
TGCGCCAGCAGCCCTAAGGACGGGAACACTGAAGCTTTCTTT
>TRBV27|TRBJ2-1|.|.
CACSASLHEQFF
TGTGCCTGCTCCGCAAGTCTACATGAGCAGTTCTTC
>TRBV5-4|TRBJ1-3|many|.
CASSLEVTRGAGNTIYF
TGTGCCAGCAGCTTGGAAGTCACCCGGGGTGCTGGAAACACCATATATTTT
>TRBV10-3|TRBJ2-1|many|.
CAISESLGQGEVFF
TGTGCCATCAGTGAGTCTTTGGGTCAGGGAGAAGTCTTCTTC
>TRBV20-1|TRBJ1-2|few|.
CSATLGEDRHYGYTF
TGCAGTGCTACCCTCGGAGAGGACCGACACTATGGCTACACCTTC
>TRBV5-1|TRBJ2-2|many|.
CASMTGNTGELFF
TGCGCCAGCATGACAGGGAACACCGGGGAGCTGTTTTTT
>TRBV9|TRBJ2-7|.|.
CASSVGGAAYEQYF
TGTGCCAGCAGCGTAGGAGGGGCGGCCTACGAGCAGTACTTC
>TRBV12-3/TRBV12-4|TRBJ2-1|many|.
CASSLQLHSSYNEQFF
TGTGCCAGCAGTTTACAGCTTCACAGCTCCTACAATGAGCAGTTCTTC
>TRBV7-2|TRBJ1-1|many|.
CASSSPLGTEAFF
TGTGCCAGCAGCTCACCACTGGGAACTGAAGCTTTCTTT
>TRBV6-2/TRBV6-3|TRBJ2-5|few|.
CASSFPGGSYQETQYF
TGTGCCAGCAGTTTCCCTGGGGGTTCTTATCAAGAGACCCAGTACTTC
>TRBV7-2|TRBJ1-1|large|TRBD1
CASSLDRGPTEAFF
TGTGCCAGCAGCCTCGACAGGGGTCCCACTGAAGCTTTCTTT
>TRBV29-1|TRBJ2-3|many|TRBD1
CSVHDRGRTDTQYF
TGCAGCGTGCATGACAGGGGGCGGACAGATACGCAGTATTTT
>TRBV29-1|TRBJ2-5|many|TRBD2
CSVARLAGQETQYF
TGCAGCGTTGCTCGGCTAGCGGGGCAAGAGACCCAGTACTTC
>TRBV30|TRBJ2-5|few|TRBD1
CACQTGRQGSQETQYF
TGTGCCTGCCAGACAGGGCGACAGGGGTCTCAAGAGACCCAGTACTTC
>TRBV6-1|TRBJ1-1|medium-sized|.
CASSESMMNTEAFF
TGTGCCAGCAGTGAGTCGATGATGAACACTGAAGCTTTCTTT
>TRBV5-4|TRBJ2-3|few|.
CASSLAASPWGDTQYF
TGTGCCAGCAGCTTGGCCGCTTCCCCATGGGGAGATACGCAGTATTTT
>TRBV12-1|TRBJ1-5|.|.
CASSPRTVNQPQHF
TGTGCCAGCAGTCCAAGGACAGTCAATCAGCCCCAGCATTTT
>TRBV6-5|TRBJ2-5|many|TRBD1
CASSLTGVPYQETQYF
TGTGCCAGCAGCCTCACAGGGGTTCCGTACCAAGAGACCCAGTACTTC
>TRBV27|TRBJ2-2|many|.
CATRRGSTTGELFF
TGTGCCACCAGACGGGGGAGTACCACCGGGGAGCTGTTTTTT
>TRBV20-1|TRBJ1-2|many|.
CSARWAIPNYGYTF
TGCAGTGCTCGGTGGGCCATTCCTAACTATGGCTACACCTTC
>TRBV7-2|TRBJ2-7|.|TRBD2
CASSWRPGLATYEQYF
TGTGCCAGCAGCTGGAGACCGGGACTAGCGACCTACGAGCAGTACTTC
>TRBV5-6|TRBJ1-1|many|TRBD1
CASSLRRTGGLNTEAFF
TGTGCCAGCAGCTTGAGACGGACAGGGGGCTTGAACACTGAAGCTTTCTTT
>TRBV5-1|TRBJ1-6|many|.
CASSEESESPLHF
TGCGCCAGCAGCGAGGAGTCGGAGTCACCCCTCCACTTT
>TRBV30|TRBJ1-1|many|.
CAWREGSTGEAEAFF
TGTGCCTGGAGAGAAGGGTCTACCGGGGAGGCTGAAGCTTTCTTT
>TRBV29-1|TRBJ1-1|.|.
CSVDLTPDGGRKAFF
TGCAGCGTTGATCTAACCCCCGATGGGGGGCGGAAGGCTTTCTTT
>TRBV3-1|TRBJ2-7|few|.
CASSQGSEISYEQYF
TGTGCCAGCAGCCAAGGTAGCGAAATCTCCTACGAGCAGTACTTC